This T cell receptor beta chain comes out of a study of T cell responses to AZD1222 COVID-19 vaccine. This clone was recorded a few times. Some clones are missing from TCRdb's copy, which holds only in-frame ones; the method was immunoSEQ multiplex PCR. The table has approximately 130,000 clones, roughly nine tenths seen once. V lost 7 bases, J lost 5 bases, and 15 bases lay in between. Germline V gene data show CDR1 as MRHNA and CDR2 as SNTAGT. CDR3 length equals 14 residues. The source is an adult in good health. The chain carries TRBV6-4 and TRBJ2-1; D is unclear. Sample: peripheral blood, taken on day 0 of AZD1222 vaccination. Written as DNA, the CDR3 is TGTGCCAGCACCTTGTGGGTAGGGCACAATGAGCAGTTCTTC. Translation: CASTLWVGHNEQFF.